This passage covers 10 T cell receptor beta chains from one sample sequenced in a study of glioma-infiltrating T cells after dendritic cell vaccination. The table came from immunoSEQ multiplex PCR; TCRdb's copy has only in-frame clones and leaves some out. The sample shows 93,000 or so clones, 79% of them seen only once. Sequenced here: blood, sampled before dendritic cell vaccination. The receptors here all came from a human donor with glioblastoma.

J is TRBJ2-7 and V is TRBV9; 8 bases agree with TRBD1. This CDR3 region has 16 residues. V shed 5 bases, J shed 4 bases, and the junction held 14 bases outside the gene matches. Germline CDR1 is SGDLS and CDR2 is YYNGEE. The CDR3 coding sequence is TGTGCCAGCAGTGCTAATGGACAGGGAGTAAGGTACGAGCAGTACTTC. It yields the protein CASSANGQGVRYEQYF.

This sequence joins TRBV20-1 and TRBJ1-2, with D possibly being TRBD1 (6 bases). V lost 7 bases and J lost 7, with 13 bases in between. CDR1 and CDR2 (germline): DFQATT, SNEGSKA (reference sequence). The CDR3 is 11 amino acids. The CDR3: CSGGQGSGYTF. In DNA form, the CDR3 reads TGCAGTGGGGGGCAGGGAAGTGGCTACACCTTC.

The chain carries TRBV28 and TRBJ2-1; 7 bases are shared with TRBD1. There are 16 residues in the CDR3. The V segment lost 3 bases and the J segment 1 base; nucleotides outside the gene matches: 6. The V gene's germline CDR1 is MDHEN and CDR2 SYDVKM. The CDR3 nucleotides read TGTGCCAGCAGTTTTTACAGGGGTGGGTCCTACAATGAGCAGTTCTTC. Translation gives CASSFYRGGSYNEQFF.

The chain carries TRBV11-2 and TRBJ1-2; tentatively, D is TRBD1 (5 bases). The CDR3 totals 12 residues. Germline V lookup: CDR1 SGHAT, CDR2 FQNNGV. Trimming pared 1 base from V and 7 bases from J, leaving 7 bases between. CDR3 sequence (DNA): TGTGCCAGCAGCTTAGGAAGGGGTGGCTACACCTTC. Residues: CASSLGRGGYTF. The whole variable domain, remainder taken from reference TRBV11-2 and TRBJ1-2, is EAGVAQSPRYKIIEKRQSVAFWCNPISGHATLYWYQQILGQGPKLLIQFQNNGVVDDSQLPKDRFSAERLKGVDSTLKIQPAKLEDSAVYLCASSLGRGGYTFGSGTRLTVV.

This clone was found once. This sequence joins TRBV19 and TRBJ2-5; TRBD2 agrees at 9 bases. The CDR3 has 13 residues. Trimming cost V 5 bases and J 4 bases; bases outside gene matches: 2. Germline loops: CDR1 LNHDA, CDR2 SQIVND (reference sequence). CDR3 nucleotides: TGTGCCAGTAGTTCAGCGGGGGGAGAGACCCAGTACTTC. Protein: CASSSAGGETQYF.

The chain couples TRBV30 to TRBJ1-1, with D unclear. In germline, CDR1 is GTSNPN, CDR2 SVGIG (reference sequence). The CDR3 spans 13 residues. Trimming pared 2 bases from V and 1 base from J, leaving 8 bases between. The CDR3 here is CAWSIAENTEAFF. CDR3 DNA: TGTGCCTGGAGTATCGCGGAGAACACTGAAGCTTTCTTT.

For the CDR3, the DNA is TGTGCCAGCAGCGTGGGGGGGACTATGGGAGATACGCAGTATTTT. Amino acid sequence: CASSVGGTMGDTQYF. The V call is TRBV9, the J call TRBJ2-3; 7 bases map to TRBD2. There are 15 residues in the CDR3. CDR1 SGDLS and CDR2 YYNGEE come from the germline V gene. V trimming: 2 bases; J trimming: 5 bases; junction bases outside the gene matches: 8.

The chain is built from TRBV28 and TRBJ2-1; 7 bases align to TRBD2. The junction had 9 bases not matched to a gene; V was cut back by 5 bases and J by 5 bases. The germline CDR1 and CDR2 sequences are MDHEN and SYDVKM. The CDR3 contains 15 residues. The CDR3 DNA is TGTGCCAGCAGTCCACTAGCGCGAAACAACAATGAGCAGTTCTTC. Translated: CASSPLARNNNEQFF.

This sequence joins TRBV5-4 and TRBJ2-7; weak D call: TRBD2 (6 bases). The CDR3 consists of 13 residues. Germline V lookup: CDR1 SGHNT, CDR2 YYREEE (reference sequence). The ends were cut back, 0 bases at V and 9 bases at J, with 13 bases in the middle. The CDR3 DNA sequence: TGTGCCAGCAGCTTGGAGCGGGCCTTTGGGCAGTACTTC. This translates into CASSLERAFGQYF. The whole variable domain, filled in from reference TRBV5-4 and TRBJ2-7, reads ETGVTQSPTHLIKTRGQQVTLRCSSQSGHNTVSWYQQALGQGPQFIFQYYREEENGRGNFPPRFSGLQFPNYSSELNVNALELDDSALYLCASSLERAFGQYFGPGTRLTVT.

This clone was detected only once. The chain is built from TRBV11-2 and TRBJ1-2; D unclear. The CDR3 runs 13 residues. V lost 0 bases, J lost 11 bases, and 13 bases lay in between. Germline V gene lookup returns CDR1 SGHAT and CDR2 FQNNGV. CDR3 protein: CASSLDDIEGYTF. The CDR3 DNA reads TGTGCCAGCAGCTTAGACGATATTGAGGGATACACCTTC.